These 20 T cell receptor beta chains were sequenced from one sample in a study of OX40 agonist ivuxolimab in advanced cancers. TCRdb keeps only in-frame clones here, not all; method: immunoSEQ multiplex PCR. The data show 72,000 or so clones, around nine tenths seen once. The sequences come from CD4+ or CD8+ T cells sorted from blood, collected in a trial of the OX40 agonist ivuxolimab. The receptors derive from an adult with an advanced solid tumor such as melanoma, head and neck, liver or kidney cancer.

This rearrangement joins TRBV28 to TRBJ2-1; 7 bases are shared with TRBD2. The CDR3 length is 16 residues. V lost 6 bases to trimming and J lost 2 bases; unmatched junction nucleotides: 10. CDR1 and CDR2 (germline): MDHEN, SYDVKM. CDR3 DNA sequence: TGTGCCAGCAGCCCCCCGGGGAGCGGGACCTACAATGAGCAGTTCTTC. Translating it yields CASSPPGSGTYNEQFF.

This chain links TRBV19 with TRBJ1-6, with TRBD1 matching 8 bases. The CDR3 length is 14 residues. V lost 5 bases and J lost 9; bases outside the gene matches: 6. The germline CDR1 and CDR2 sequences are LNHDA and SQIVND (reference sequence). CDR3 nucleotides: TGTGCCAGTAGTCCCCGGACAGGGAGTTCACCCCTCCACTTT. Its translation is CASSPRTGSSPLHF.

The chain recombines TRBV11-3 with TRBJ1-6; D call uncertain. V lost 1 base and J lost 10, with 11 bases in between. Looked up from germline, CDR1 is SGHNT and CDR2 is YENEEA. The CDR3 extends over 14 amino acids. CDR3 in amino acids: CASSLGGFRSPLHF. CDR3 nucleotide sequence: TGTGCCAGCAGCTTAGGAGGGTTTCGCTCACCCCTCCACTTT.

The rearrangement uses TRBV4-3 and TRBJ2-1; 10 bases agree with TRBD1. The junction had 13 bases not matched to a gene; V was cut back by 3 bases and J by 5 bases. From germline, CDR1 is LGHNA and CDR2 YSLEER. CDR3 length: 18 amino acids. CDR3 sequence reads: CASSQDTFPGTGDNEQFF. The CDR3 DNA follows: TGCGCCAGCAGCCAGGATACCTTCCCCGGGACAGGGGACAATGAGCAGTTCTTC.

V and J are TRBV9 and TRBJ2-2; no definite D call. V dropped 6 bases and J dropped 3 bases, with 9 bases sitting between them. From germline, CDR1 is SGDLS and CDR2 YYNGEE. This CDR3 is built from 13 residues. The CDR3 sequence: CASTAEDTGELFF. DNA of the CDR3: TGTGCCAGCACCGCCGAGGACACCGGGGAGCTGTTTTTT. Together with reference TRBV9 and TRBJ2-2, the CDR3 gives the full variable domain: DSGVTQTPKHLITATGQRVTLRCSPRSGDLSVYWYQQSLDQGLQFLIQYYNGEERAKGNILERFSAQQFPDLHSELNLSSLELGDSALYFCASTAEDTGELFFGEGSRLTVL.

In its sample, this clone was seen a few times. The chain joins TRBV30 to TRBJ1-5, with D possibly being TRBD1 (6 bases). Germline loops: CDR1 GTSNPN, CDR2 SVGIG (reference sequence). This CDR3 is built from 14 residues. The germline V and J ends were trimmed by 1 base and 7 bases, with 14 bases remaining between them. The DNA of the CDR3 is TGTGCCTGGAGTGGGGGGCTGGCAGGGCAGCCCCAGCATTTT. Translating gives CAWSGGLAGQPQHF. Complete variable domain (other parts from reference TRBV30 and TRBJ1-5): SQTIHQWPATLVQPVGSPLSLECTVEGTSNPNLYWYRQAAGRGLQLLFYSVGIGQISSEVPQNLSASRPQDRQFILSSKKLLLSDSGFYLCAWSGGLAGQPQHFGDGTRLSIL.

The rearrangement uses TRBV1 and TRBJ1-1; the table's D call of TRBD1 was not tested on the DNA. TRBV1 is flagged as a pseudogene. CDR3 length: 16 amino acids. The CDR3 protein is CTSSQEIGTAFTEAFF. In DNA form, the CDR3 reads TGCACCAGCAGCCAAGAGATTGGGACAGCTTTCACTGAAGCTTTCTTT.

This clone was detected only a few times. The chain joins TRBV5-4 to TRBJ1-1, with TRBD1 matching over 8 bases. V trimming: 0 bases; J trimming: 8 bases; junction bases outside the gene matches: 6. The CDR3 consists of 14 residues. Germline V gene sequence: CDR1 SGHNT, CDR2 YYREEE (reference sequence). The DNA of the CDR3 is TGTGCCAGCAGCTTGGGTCAGGGGGCAGGGGAAGCTTTCTTT. Protein sequence: CASSLGQGAGEAFF.

The V call is TRBV7-2, the J call TRBJ1-5, with TRBD1 matching over 9 bases. Losses at the gene ends were 6 bases for V and 7 bases for J; bases not matched to a gene: 4. The CDR3 totals 13 residues. Germline V lookup: CDR1 SGHTA, CDR2 FQGNSA. CDR3 in DNA: TGTGCCAGCAGACCGGGACAGGGACAGCCCCAGCATTTT. Translation gives CASRPGQGQPQHF.

This chain links TRBV6-6 with TRBJ1-2, with D uncertain. V shed 6 bases and J shed 9 bases, with 20 bases lying between them. The CDR3 is made up of 14 amino acids. Germline V gene data show CDR1 as MNHNY and CDR2 as SVGAGI (reference sequence). The DNA for the CDR3 is TGTGCCAGCAGCGACCCTCTTGAAACAAGCCGCTACACCTTC. It translates to CASSDPLETSRYTF.

For this clone: An end of the junction does not agree with germline; a read error may underlie this. Other nucleotide sequences in the sample specify the same CDR3. The chain recombines TRBV6-1 with TRBJ1-5; no clear D. The CDR3 is made up of 13 amino acids. The germline V gene has CDR1 MNHNS and CDR2 SASEGT. The chain's CDR3 is CASSYSHDQPQHF. The CDR3 region has the DNA TGTGCCAGCAGCTATAGCCACGATCAGCCCCAGCATTTC.

This sequence joins TRBV6-5 and TRBJ1-1; no firm D call. CDR1 is MNHEY and CDR2 is SVGAGI in the germline V gene. The CDR3 is made up of 13 amino acids. V gave up 2 bases and J gave up 3 bases, with 7 bases separating them. CDR3 sequence: CASSYVRDTEAFF. CDR3 bases: TGTGCCAGCAGTTACGTTCGGGACACTGAAGCTTTCTTT.

The chain uses TRBV28 and TRBJ1-1; 9 bases are shared with TRBD1. V dropped 4 bases and J dropped 4; count of bases not matched to a gene: 7. The germline gives CDR1 MDHEN, CDR2 SYDVKM. The CDR3 covers 15 residues. The CDR3 protein is CASSSRTGVSTEAFF. CDR3 in DNA: TGTGCCAGCAGTTCCCGGACAGGGGTGAGCACTGAAGCTTTCTTT.

This chain connects TRBV5-6 to TRBJ1-5, with D unresolved. CDR3 length equals 16 residues. V was cut by 1 base and J by 0 bases, with 11 bases left in between. Germline V gene data show CDR1 as SGHDT and CDR2 as YYEEEE. This CDR3 is CASSLYGPASNQPQHF. The CDR3 nucleotides are TGTGCCAGCAGCTTGTATGGTCCAGCTAGCAATCAGCCCCAGCATTTT.

The rearrangement joins TRBV6-5 to TRBJ1-1; no clear D gene. Trimming removed 2 bases from V and 1 base from J, with 5 bases in between. Germline assignment: CDR1 MNHEY and CDR2 SVGAGI. CDR3 size: 13 residues. CDR3 loop: CASSYPGNTEAFF. The CDR3 DNA reads as TGTGCCAGCAGTTACCCGGGGAACACTGAAGCTTTCTTT.

J is TRBJ2-5 and V is TRBV28, with D perhaps given as TRBD1 or TRBD2 (5 bases each). V lost 6 bases to trimming and J lost 4 bases, with 15 bases between them. Germline V lookup: CDR1 MDHEN, CDR2 SYDVKM. The CDR3 totals 14 residues. CDR3 sequence (DNA): TGTGCCAGCAGCGAACCGAGGGGCCTAGAGACCCAGTACTTC. Translated: CASSEPRGLETQYF.

The chain links TRBV5-8 to TRBJ1-2, with TRBD1 identical over 7 bases. There are 17 residues in the CDR3. Germline V gene sequence: CDR1 SGHTS, CDR2 YDEGEE. The junction had 19 bases not matched to a gene; V was cut back by 6 bases and J by 5 bases. The chain's CDR3 is CASNMIVDRLFRYGYTF. CDR3 bases: TGTGCCAGCAACATGATCGTGGACAGGCTATTCCGTTATGGCTACACCTTC.

V gene TRBV11-2 combines with J gene TRBJ2-3; D gene uncertain. CDR3 length: 15 residues. From germline, CDR1 is SGHAT and CDR2 FQNNGV. Trimming stripped 1 base from V and 1 base from J, with 9 bases between. The CDR3 here is CASSLALGGTDTQYF. DNA for the CDR3: TGTGCCAGCAGCTTAGCTCTCGGCGGCACAGATACGCAGTATTTT.

This chain uses TRBV6-5 with TRBJ2-1; D may be TRBD2 (5 bases). Germline V lookup: CDR1 MNHEY, CDR2 SVGAGI. V gave up 6 bases and J gave up 2 bases, with 11 bases separating them. CDR3 size: 14 residues. The CDR3 here is CASRRTGAYNEQFF. The CDR3 nucleotides read TGTGCCAGCAGGAGGACCGGGGCCTACAATGAGCAGTTCTTC.

The chain has TRBV7-9 and TRBJ1-5; 11 positions match TRBD1. The CDR3 contains 17 residues. In germline, CDR1 is SEHNR, CDR2 FQNEAQ (reference sequence). V lost 4 bases and J lost 9; bases outside the gene matches: 14. The CDR3 loop reads CASSYAGTGGYFRPQHF. In DNA, the CDR3 is TGTGCCAGCAGCTACGCAGGGACAGGGGGATACTTTCGGCCCCAGCATTTT.